This TCR beta chain was profiled in a study of early T cells in non-severe SARS-CoV-2 infection. This CDR3 comprises 13 residues. J gave up 4 bases and V 6 bases, and 3 bases lay outside the gene matches. The germline V gene has CDR1 SNHLY and CDR2 FYNNEI. MiXCR, run by TCRdb on the 5' RACE reads, gives a single entry per CDR3 protein. The table shows approximately 77,000 distinct CDR3 sequences, with approximately 12% occurring only once. The source of this sequence is an adult who was a healthcare worker with PCR-confirmed SARS-CoV-2 infection or an uninfected control (not recorded which). The donor label of this sample is uncertain. The sequencing used whole blood, collected at baseline. The chain employs TRBV2 and TRBJ2-7; 10 positions agree with TRBD1. CDR3 in amino acids: CASRGTGAYEQYF. CDR3 DNA: TGTGCCAGCAGGGGGACAGGGGCTTACGAGCAGTACTTC.